These 11 T cell receptor beta chains share one sample of origin, sequenced in a study of blood T cell repertoires in COVID-19. The method was immunoSEQ multiplex PCR; TCRdb's version includes in-frame clones alone and lacks a portion of them. The table records some 300,000 clones, 70% to 90% of them present only once. The sequenced material came from peripheral blood. These receptors came from a woman aged 45-65 years with COVID-19, enrolled during active disease.

V usage is TRBV5-1 and J usage is TRBJ1-1, with unresolved D. The CDR3 loop spans 14 amino acids. V gave up 4 bases and J gave up 1 base, with 11 bases separating them. Germline CDR1 is SGHRS and CDR2 is YFSETQ. CDR3 sequence reads: CASSRLAANTEAFF. CDR3 DNA: TGCGCCAGCAGCCGATTGGCGGCGAACACTGAAGCTTTCTTT.

The chain combines TRBV5-1 with TRBJ1-4; D not certain. The CDR3 is 14 residues long. Germline V gene data show CDR1 as SGHRS and CDR2 as YFSETQ. The V gene lost 4 bases and the J gene lost 8 bases, with 15 bases spanning the gap. DNA for the CDR3: TGCGCCAGCAGCCTCGAGAGGGTCGGGGAAAAACTGTTTTTT. Translation gives CASSLERVGEKLFF.

This chain connects TRBV2 to TRBJ1-6; a possible D gene is TRBD1 (6 bases). V lost 7 bases and J 5 bases, leaving 15 bases between the germline ends. The CDR3 runs 15 residues. Germline CDR1 is SNHLY and CDR2 is FYNNEI. CDR3 in amino acids: CASKYREGDNSPLHF. The CDR3, as DNA: TGTGCCAGCAAGTACAGGGAAGGGGATAATTCACCCCTCCACTTT.

The chain combines TRBV2 with TRBJ2-2, with 11 nucleotides matching TRBD1. CDR1 and CDR2 (germline): SNHLY, FYNNEI. V shed 6 bases, J shed 5 bases, and the junction held 2 bases outside the gene matches. The CDR3 totals 14 residues. CDR3 residues: CASRDRGLTGELFF. CDR3 sequence (DNA): TGTGCCAGCAGGGACAGGGGGCTTACCGGGGAGCTGTTTTTT.

The V and J genes are TRBV29-1 and TRBJ1-2; TRBD1 matches 9 bases. The CDR3 runs to 13 residues. Trimming removed 7 bases from V and 8 bases from J; junction bases left unmatched: 11. Germline V gives CDR1 SQVTM, CDR2 ANQGSEA. The CDR3, as DNA: TGCAGCGGAGACCCGGGACAGGGACTAGGCTACACCTTC. It encodes CSGDPGQGLGYTF.

V and J are TRBV5-1 and TRBJ1-1; possible D gene TRBD1, 5 bases. This CDR3 contains 15 residues. V lost 3 bases to trimming and J lost 2 bases, with 14 bases between them. Looked up from germline, CDR1 is SGHRS and CDR2 is YFSETQ. The CDR3 DNA is TGCGCCAGCAGCTCATCAGGGCTTTCCAACACTGAAGCTTTCTTT. It encodes CASSSSGLSNTEAFF.

The chain has TRBV6-5 and TRBJ2-7; D gene ambiguous. V lost 6 bases and J lost 5, with 17 bases in between. CDR3 length: 14 amino acids. Germline loops: CDR1 MNHEY, CDR2 SVGAGI. CDR3 region: CASRLVGESNEQYF. The CDR3 DNA is TGTGCCAGCAGATTGGTGGGCGAATCCAACGAGCAGTACTTC.

The chain has TRBV5-1 and TRBJ1-2; TRBD1 aligns across 8 bases. The CDR3 is 14 amino acids. CDR1 and CDR2 from the germline V gene are SGHRS and YFSETQ. With V trimmed by 0 bases and J by 4 bases, 2 bases remained unmatched. CDR3 nucleotides: TGCGCCAGCAGCTTGGAACAGGGGGGCTATGGCTACACCTTC. Translating it yields CASSLEQGGYGYTF.

The chain carries TRBV30 and TRBJ1-1, with D possibly TRBD1 on 6 matching bases. This CDR3 has 15 residues. Between the trimmed V and J ends, which lost 0 bases and 0 bases, there was a span of 11 bases. In germline, CDR1 is GTSNPN, CDR2 SVGIG (reference sequence). CDR3 nucleotides: TGTGCCTGGAGTGTAAAGGCAGGGGTGAACACTGAAGCTTTCTTT. Protein product: CAWSVKAGVNTEAFF.

The V and J genes are TRBV20-1 and TRBJ2-6, with D possibly matching TRBD1 (6 bases). Germline V CDR1 and CDR2: DFQATT, SNEGSKA (reference sequence). Trimming shortened V by 3 bases and J by 2 bases, and 20 bases separated the two germline ends. This CDR3 has 18 residues. CDR3 coding DNA: TGCAGTGCTAGTTCGAGTCTTTTACAGGGACCTGGGGCCAACGTCCTGACTTTC. It codes for CSASSSLLQGPGANVLTF.

This chain links TRBV10-1 with TRBJ1-1; maybe TRBD1 (5 bases). CDR3 length: 15 residues. Germline V gene sequence: CDR1 WNHNN, CDR2 SYGVQD (reference sequence). V lost 5 bases and J 4 bases, leaving 17 bases between the germline ends. CDR3 protein: CASSSTRRGPTEAFF. As DNA, the CDR3 is TGCGCCAGCAGTTCAACCCGAAGGGGTCCCACTGAAGCTTTCTTT.